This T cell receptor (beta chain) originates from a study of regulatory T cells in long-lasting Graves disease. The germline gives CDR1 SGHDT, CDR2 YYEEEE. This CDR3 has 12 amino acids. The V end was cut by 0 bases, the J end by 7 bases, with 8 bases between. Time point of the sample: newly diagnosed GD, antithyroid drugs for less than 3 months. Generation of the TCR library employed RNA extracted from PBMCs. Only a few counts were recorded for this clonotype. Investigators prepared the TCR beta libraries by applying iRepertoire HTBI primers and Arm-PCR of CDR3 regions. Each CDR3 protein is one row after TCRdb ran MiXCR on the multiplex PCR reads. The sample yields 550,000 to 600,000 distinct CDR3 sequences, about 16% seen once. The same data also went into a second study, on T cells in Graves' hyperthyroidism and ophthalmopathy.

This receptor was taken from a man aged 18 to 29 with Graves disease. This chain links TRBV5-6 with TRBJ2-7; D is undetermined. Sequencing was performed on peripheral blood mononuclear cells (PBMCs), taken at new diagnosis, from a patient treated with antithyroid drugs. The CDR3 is CASSLGVLEQYF. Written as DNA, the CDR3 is TGTGCCAGCAGCTTGGGAGTGTTAGAGCAGTACTTC. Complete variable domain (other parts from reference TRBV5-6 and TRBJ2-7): DAGVTQSPTHLIKTRGQQVTLRCSPKSGHDTVSWYQQALGQGPQFIFQYYEEEERQRGNFPDRFSGHQFPNYSSELNVNALLLGDSALYLCASSLGVLEQYFGPGTRLTVT.